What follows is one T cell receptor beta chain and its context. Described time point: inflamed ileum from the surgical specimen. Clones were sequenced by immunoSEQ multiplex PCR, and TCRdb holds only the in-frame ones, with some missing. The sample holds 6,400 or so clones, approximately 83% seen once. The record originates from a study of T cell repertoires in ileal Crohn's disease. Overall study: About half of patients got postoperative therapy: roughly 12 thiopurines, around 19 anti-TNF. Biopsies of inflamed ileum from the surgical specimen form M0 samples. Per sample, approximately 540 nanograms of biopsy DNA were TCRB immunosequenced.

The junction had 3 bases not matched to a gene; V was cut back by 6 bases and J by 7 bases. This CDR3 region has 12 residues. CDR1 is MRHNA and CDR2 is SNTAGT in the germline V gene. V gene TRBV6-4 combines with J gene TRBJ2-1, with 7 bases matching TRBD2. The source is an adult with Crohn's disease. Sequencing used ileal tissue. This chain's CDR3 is CASRTSSNEQFF. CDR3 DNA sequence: TGTGCCAGCAGGACTAGCTCTAATGAGCAGTTCTTC.